The 23 T cell receptor beta chains listed next were all sequenced from one sample in a study of metastatic and nonmetastatic thyroid tumors. No patient received treatment before thyroid surgery. Through MiXCR, TCRdb re-clonotyped the PCR reads. The data contain approximately 90,000 clones, roughly 8.6% of them singletons. The specimen was blood. The receptors stem from a female donor with papillary thyroid cancer or a benign thyroid nodule (not recorded which). Some clones in this sample may be carry-over from other donors' samples.

The sample holds many counts of this clone. The rearrangement uses TRBV6-6 and TRBJ2-3, with D uncertain. Between the trimmed V and J ends, which lost 3 bases and 0 bases, there was a span of 10 bases. Germline V gives CDR1 MNHNY, CDR2 SVGAGI (reference sequence). The CDR3 is 15 residues long. As DNA, the CDR3 is TGTGCCAGCAGTTATCGGGCACATAGCACAGATACGCAGTATTTT. Its protein is CASSYRAHSTDTQYF.

This clone appeared many times. The rearrangement joins TRBV20-1 to TRBJ2-7, with 7 bases that match TRBD2. Germline assignment: CDR1 DFQATT and CDR2 SNEGSKA (reference sequence). The ends lost 5 bases at V and 1 base at J; junction bases unmatched: 11. The CDR3 runs 15 residues. The CDR3 reads CSAVTLAVESYEQYF. CDR3 nucleotides: TGCAGTGCTGTGACCCTAGCGGTGGAGTCCTACGAGCAGTACTTC.

This clone was observed at least ten times. V is TRBV5-4 and J is TRBJ2-3, with D possibly called TRBD1 or TRBD2 (5 bases each). Germline CDR1 is SGHNT and CDR2 is YYREEE (reference sequence). The CDR3 contains 15 residues. The ends were cut back, 0 bases at V and 2 bases at J, with 10 bases in the middle. For the CDR3, the DNA is TGTGCCAGCAGCTTGGGAGGGGTCAACACAGATACGCAGTATTTT. It codes for CASSLGGVNTDTQYF.

This clone was seen only a few times. The V call is TRBV6-1, the J call TRBJ2-2, with unresolved D. Germline CDR1 reads MNHNS; CDR2 reads SASEGT. The CDR3 sequence is 14 residues long. Trimming took off 7 bases at V and 2 bases at J, with 11 bases between the two ends. The DNA for the CDR3 is TGTGCCAGCACCCAGATATTTAACACCGGGGAGCTGTTTTTT. Amino acids: CASTQIFNTGELFF.

This chain connects TRBV2 to TRBJ2-7; D is unresolved. Germline-derived CDR1 and CDR2 are SNHLY and FYNNEI. The ends were cut back, 7 bases at V and 0 bases at J, with 7 bases in the middle. This CDR3 spans 12 amino acids. The CDR3 DNA follows: TGTGCCAGCATTGGCGGCTCCTACGAGCAGTACTTC. Translating gives CASIGGSYEQYF.

In its sample, this clone was seen many times. The chain is built from TRBV7-9 and TRBJ2-7; D is unclear. Germline CDR1 reads SEHNR; CDR2 reads FQNEAQ (reference sequence). V lost 4 bases and J lost 3, with 4 bases in between. The CDR3 runs 11 residues. The CDR3 sequence is CASSYHYEQYF. As DNA, the CDR3 is TGTGCCAGCAGCTACCACTACGAGCAGTACTTC.

This clone has only a few counts. V and J are TRBV6-1 and TRBJ1-4; 7 bases fit TRBD1. There are 15 residues in the CDR3. CDR1 MNHNS and CDR2 SASEGT come from the germline V gene. V dropped 1 base and J dropped 5; count of bases not matched to a gene: 4. This CDR3 reads CASSEGQGENEKLFF. CDR3 DNA: TGTGCCAGCAGTGAAGGGCAGGGGGAGAATGAAAAACTGTTTTTT.

This clone has a count of ten or more. CDR3 in DNA: TGTGCCACCAGGCGGGACGCCGGGGAGCTGTTTTTT. It is translated as CATRRDAGELFF. The chain has TRBV24-1 and TRBJ2-2; weak D call: TRBD2 (6 bases). From germline, CDR1 is KGHDR and CDR2 SFDVKD. V gave up 7 bases and J gave up 6 bases, with 8 bases separating them. The CDR3 runs to 12 residues.

This clone was recorded many times. The J gene is TRBJ2-1, the V gene TRBV30; D is possibly TRBD1 (5 bases). This CDR3 comprises 13 residues. Germline V gene lookup returns CDR1 GTSNPN and CDR2 SVGIG (reference sequence). V was clipped by 3 bases and J by 10 bases, with 16 bases between them. The CDR3 spells CAWSEQGAGEQFF. In nucleotides, the CDR3 is TGTGCCTGGAGCGAGCAGGGCGCCGGGGAGCAGTTCTTC.

This clone was observed many times. The rearrangement uses TRBV7-2 and TRBJ1-1; D is undetermined. Trimming pared 3 bases from V and 0 bases from J, leaving 5 bases between. CDR1 is SGHTA, CDR2 FQGNSA, per germline. The CDR3 length is 13 residues. CDR3 region: CASSFGLNTEAFF. DNA for the CDR3: TGTGCCAGCAGCTTCGGTTTGAACACTGAAGCTTTCTTT. Full variable domain (remainder filled in from reference TRBV7-2 and TRBJ1-1): GAGVSQSPSNKVTEKGKDVELRCDPISGHTALYWYRQSLGQGLEFLIYFQGNSAPDKSGLPSDRFSAERTGGSVSTLTIQRTQQEDSAVYLCASSFGLNTEAFFGQGTRLTVV.

This clone was seen a few times. The chain couples TRBV15 to TRBJ2-5; 7 positions match TRBD1. The CDR3 consists of 15 residues. Losses at the gene ends were 3 bases for V and 3 bases for J; bases not matched to a gene: 7. CDR1 and CDR2 from the germline V gene are LNHNV and YYDKDF (reference sequence). As DNA, the CDR3 is TGTGCCACCAGCAGGGACCAAGGGACAGAAGAGACCCAGTACTTC. Amino acid sequence: CATSRDQGTEETQYF.

This clone is categorized as medium-sized (0.01 to 0.1%). The genes are TRBV5-1 and TRBJ1-1; 7 bases are shared with TRBD1. This CDR3 has 18 residues. Germline assignment: CDR1 SGHRS and CDR2 YFSETQ. V gave up 0 bases and J gave up 7 bases; unmatched junction bases: 18. As DNA, the CDR3 is TGCGCCAGCAGCTTGGGACAGGGAGGATTGAGAAGGAAGAGTGAAGCTTTCTTT. Encoded protein: CASSLGQGGLRRKSEAFF.

This clone occurred many times. The rearrangement joins TRBV5-1 to TRBJ1-6; 9 bases match TRBD1. Germline CDR1 is SGHRS and CDR2 is YFSETQ. Unmatched junction bases numbered 14, after V lost 5 bases and J lost 8 bases. CDR3 length: 17 residues. The CDR3 nucleotides are TGCGCCAGCAGATTTCGTCCCGGGACAGGGTTGGATTCACCCCTCCACTTT. Residues: CASRFRPGTGLDSPLHF.

This clone has just a few counts. The V call is TRBV3-1, the J call TRBJ2-5; 9 bases fit TRBD2. CDR1 and CDR2 (germline): LGHDT, YNNKEL (reference sequence). This CDR3 region has 16 residues. The J segment lost 2 bases and the V segment lost 0 bases, leaving 4 bases of the junction unmatched. The CDR3 nucleotides are TGTGCCAGCAGCCAAGACCAGGCGGGGGGGCAAGAGACCCAGTACTTC. Its protein product is CASSQDQAGGQETQYF.

In this sample, this clone turned up a few times. One end of the junction varies from germline; a read error may be responsible. The chain has TRBV19 and TRBJ2-2, with D possibly matching TRBD2 (7 bases). This CDR3 is built from 15 residues. Germline V lookup: CDR1 LNHDA, CDR2 SQIVND (reference sequence). CDR3 sequence reads: CASSGGPTNTGDLFF. CDR3 DNA: TGTGCCAGTAGCGGGGGGCCTACGAACACCGGGGATCTGTTTTTT.

In this sample, this clone turned up a few times. The gene calls are TRBV19 and TRBJ2-5, with 8 nucleotides matching TRBD2. V lost 5 bases to trimming and J lost 5 bases; unmatched junction nucleotides: 13. The CDR3 is 16 amino acids. Looked up from germline, CDR1 is LNHDA and CDR2 is SQIVND (reference sequence). CDR3 residues: CASSPRGRGGQETQYF. Here the CDR3 DNA reads TGTGCCAGTAGTCCCAGGGGACGGGGGGGCCAGGAGACCCAGTACTTC.

This clone was seen more than once but under ten times. One end of the junction does not line up with germline, which may come from a read error. Additional DNA sequences in this sample encode the identical CDR3. The J gene is TRBJ2-3, the V gene TRBV20-1, with 7 bases matching TRBD1. Germline CDR1 DFQATT, CDR2 SNEGSKA (reference sequence). This CDR3 contains 14 residues. The CDR3, as DNA: TGCAGTGCTAGGACAGGGCTGGGCACAGATACGCAGTACTTT. Amino acid sequence: CSARTGLGTDTQYF.

This clone has only a few counts. The V gene is TRBV2, the J gene TRBJ1-3; 11 positions match TRBD1. The CDR3 loop spans 18 amino acids. Germline V gene lookup returns CDR1 SNHLY and CDR2 FYNNEI. V trimming: 6 bases; J trimming: 1 base; junction bases outside the gene matches: 11. The CDR3 loop reads CASSQHPGQGASGNTIYF. Written as DNA, the CDR3 is TGTGCCAGCAGCCAACATCCAGGACAGGGGGCGTCTGGAAACACCATATATTTT. The full variable domain, with the rest looked up from reference TRBV2 and TRBJ1-3, is EPEVTQTPSHQVTQMGQEVILRCVPISNHLYFYWYRQILGQKVEFLVSFYNNEISEKSEIFDDQFSVERPDGSNFTLKIRSTKLEDSAMYFCASSQHPGQGASGNTIYFGEGSWLTVV.

This clone was picked up many times. This chain joins TRBV7-2 and TRBJ1-2; TRBD1 aligns across 7 bases. Trimming took 6 bases from V and 4 from J; bases not matched to a gene: 5. Germline V lookup: CDR1 SGHTA, CDR2 FQGNSA. The CDR3 is made up of 13 amino acids. The CDR3 loop is CASSKQGSYGYTF. In nucleotides, the CDR3 is TGTGCCAGCAGTAAACAGGGGAGCTATGGCTACACCTTC.

This clone has ten or more counts. Distinct nucleotide sequences in the sample also encode this CDR3. This rearrangement joins TRBV6-1 to TRBJ2-1; 8 nucleotides agree with TRBD2. Germline trimming cut 2 bases from V and 3 bases from J; bases unmatched to any gene: 3. The CDR3 has 15 residues. The V gene's germline CDR1 is MNHNS and CDR2 SASEGT. DNA for the CDR3: TGTGCCAGCAGTGAAATGGCGGGGGGCTACAATGAGCAGTTCTTC. Residues: CASSEMAGGYNEQFF.

Comments on this clone: One end of the junction fails to match germline, which may point to a read error. Here the CDR3 reads CASSRRTGNQDTQYF. The DNA for the CDR3 is TGTGCCAGCAGCCGCCGGACAGGGAACCAAGATACCCAGTACTTC. J is TRBJ2-5 and V is TRBV7-9, with TRBD1 matching over 8 bases. Germline assignment: CDR1 SEHNR and CDR2 FQNEAQ (reference sequence). The CDR3 contains 15 residues. Full variable domain (outside the CDR3, taken from reference TRBV7-9 and TRBJ2-5): DTGVSQNPRHKITKRGQNVTFRCDPISEHNRLYWYRQTLGQGPEFLTYFQNEAQLEKSRLLSDRFSAERPKGSFSTLEIQRTEQGDSAMYLCASSRRTGNQDTQYFGPGTRLLVL.

Ten or more counts support this clone. V is TRBV11-2 and J is TRBJ2-2; D gene uncertain. Germline V gene lookup returns CDR1 SGHAT and CDR2 FQNNGV. CDR3 length: 15 amino acids. Trimming took 0 bases from V and 3 from J, leaving 8 bases between them. CDR3 sequence (DNA): TGTGCCAGCAGCTTAGATAATCGGGACACCGGGGAGCTGTTTTTT. Its translation: CASSLDNRDTGELFF.

This clone was seen many times. The rearrangement links TRBV5-1 to TRBJ2-5; D remains unclear. CDR3 size: 14 residues. Germline values: CDR1 SGHRS, CDR2 YFSETQ. Trimming stripped 4 bases from V and 0 bases from J, with 10 bases between. As DNA, the CDR3 is TGCGCCAGCAGCATAGGCCTGGACCAAGAGACCCAGTACTTC. Amino acid sequence: CASSIGLDQETQYF.